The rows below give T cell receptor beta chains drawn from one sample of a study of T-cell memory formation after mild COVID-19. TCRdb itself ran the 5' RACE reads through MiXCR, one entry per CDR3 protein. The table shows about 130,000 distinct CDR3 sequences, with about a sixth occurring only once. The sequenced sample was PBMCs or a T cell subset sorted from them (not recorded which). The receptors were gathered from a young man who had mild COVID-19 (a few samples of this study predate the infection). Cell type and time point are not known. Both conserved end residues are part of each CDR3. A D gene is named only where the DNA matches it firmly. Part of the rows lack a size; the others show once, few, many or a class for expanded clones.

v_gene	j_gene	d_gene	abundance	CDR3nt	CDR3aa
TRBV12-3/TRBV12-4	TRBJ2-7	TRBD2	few	TGTGCCAGCAGAGTAGCGGGGGGTTACGAGCAGTACTTC	CASRVAGGYEQYF
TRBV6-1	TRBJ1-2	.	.	TGTGCCAGCAGTGAACGCAGAGATAGCGGCTACACCTTC	CASSERRDSGYTF
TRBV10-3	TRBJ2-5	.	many	TGTGCCATCAGTGATGGTAGACGCGGGGAGACCCAGTACTTC	CAISDGRRGETQYF
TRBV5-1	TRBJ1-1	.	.	TGCGCCAGCAGCTTGTCAAGGGACTCGTACACTGAAGCTTTCTTT	CASSLSRDSYTEAFF
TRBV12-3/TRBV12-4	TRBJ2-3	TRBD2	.	TGTGCCAGCAGACCTAGCGGGGGACCTCGGGATACGCAGTATTTT	CASRPSGGPRDTQYF
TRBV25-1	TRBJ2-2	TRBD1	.	TGTGCCAGCAGTAAAGGGACAGGGATCGGGGAGCTGTTTTTT	CASSKGTGIGELFF
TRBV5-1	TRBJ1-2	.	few	TGCGCCAGCAGGTCCGGGGATCATGGCTACACCTTC	CASRSGDHGYTF
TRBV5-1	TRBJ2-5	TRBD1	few	TGCGCCAGCGGCCAACAGGGGGAAGAGACCCAGTACTTC	CASGQQGEETQYF
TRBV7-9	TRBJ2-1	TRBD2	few	TGTGCCAGCAGCTTACCAAAGACTAGCGGGGGGTACAATGAGCAGTTCTTC	CASSLPKTSGGYNEQFF
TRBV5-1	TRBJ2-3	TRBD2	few	TGCGCCAGCAGCGCCCAACCCCTAGCGGGGGACACAGATACGCAGTATTTT	CASSAQPLAGDTDTQYF
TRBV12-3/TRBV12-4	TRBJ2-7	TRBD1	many	TGTGCCAGCAGGATCATAGACAGGGGGCGGAGTAACGAGCAGTACTTC	CASRIIDRGRSNEQYF
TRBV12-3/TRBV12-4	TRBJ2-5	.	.	TGTGCCAGCAGTCGTCGAGGGGGGCGCCTGGAGACCCAGTACTTC	CASSRRGGRLETQYF
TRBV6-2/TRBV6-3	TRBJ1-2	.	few	TGTGCCAGCAGTTACTCGAAGTATGGCTACACCTTC	CASSYSKYGYTF
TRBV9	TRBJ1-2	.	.	TGTGCCAGCAGCGAGAAGACAGGTACTAACTATGGCTACACCTTC	CASSEKTGTNYGYTF
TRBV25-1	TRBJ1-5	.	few	TGTGCCAGCAGTGAAACGAACAGTTGGAGCAATCAGCCCCAGCATTTT	CASSETNSWSNQPQHF
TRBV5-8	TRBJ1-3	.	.	TGTGCCAGCAGCTTGCAACGGAGGGCTGGAAACACCATATATTTT	CASSLQRRAGNTIYF
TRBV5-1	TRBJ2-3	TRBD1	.	TGCGCCAGCATGGGGACAGTTAGCTCAGATACGCAGTATTTT	CASMGTVSSDTQYF
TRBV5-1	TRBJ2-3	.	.	TGCGCCAGCAGCTTCAGTGTGGATACGCAGTATTTT	CASSFSVDTQYF
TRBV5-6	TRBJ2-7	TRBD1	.	TGTGCCAGCAGCACGTATCGGACAGGGCCCACGGGAGAGCAGTACTTC	CASSTYRTGPTGEQYF
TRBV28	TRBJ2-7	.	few	TGTGCCAGCAGCCCCGGGGGGACATTATCCTACGAGCAGTACTTC	CASSPGGTLSYEQYF
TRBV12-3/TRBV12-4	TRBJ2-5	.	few	TGTGCCAGCACCTCCGATCCGATAAGGACCCAGTACTTC	CASTSDPIRTQYF
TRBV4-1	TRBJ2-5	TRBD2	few	TGCGCCAGCAGCCCCGGGACTACCGTGTACCAAGAGACCCAGTACTTC	CASSPGTTVYQETQYF
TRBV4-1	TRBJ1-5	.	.	TGCGCCAGCAGCCAAGAAGGTAGGGCTCAGCCCCAGCATTTT	CASSQEGRAQPQHF
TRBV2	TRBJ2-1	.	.	TGTGCCAGCAGGCCGGGACACCTCAACAATGAGCAGTTCTTC	CASRPGHLNNEQFF
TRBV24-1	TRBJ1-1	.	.	TGTGCCACCAGTGATGGAGTGGAAGCTTTCTTT	CATSDGVEAFF
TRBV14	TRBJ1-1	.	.	TGTGCCAGCAGCCACGACGAGAACACTGAAGCTTTCTTT	CASSHDENTEAFF
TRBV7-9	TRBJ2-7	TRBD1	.	TGTGCCAGCAGCCGTAGTTACAGGGGGCAATACGAGCAGTACTTC	CASSRSYRGQYEQYF
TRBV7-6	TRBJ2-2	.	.	TGTGCCAGCAGCTCCTCGCGGACTGCTAACACCGTGGAGCTGTTTTTT	CASSSSRTANTVELFF
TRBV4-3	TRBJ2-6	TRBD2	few	TGCGCCAGCAGCCAAAGTAGCGGGGGGGCTGGGGCCAACGTCCTGACTTTC	CASSQSSGGAGANVLTF
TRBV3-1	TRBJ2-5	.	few	TGTGCCAGCAGCCAAGGGGGGGGCCAAGGGACCCAGTACTTC	CASSQGGGQGTQYF
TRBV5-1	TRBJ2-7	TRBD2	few	TGCGCCAGCAGCGGGGGGGGCGAGCAGTACTTC	CASSGGGEQYF
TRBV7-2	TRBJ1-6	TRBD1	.	TGTGCCAGCAGCTTACAGGGGGCGCATAATTCACCCCTCCACTTT	CASSLQGAHNSPLHF
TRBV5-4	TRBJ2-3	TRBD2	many	TGTGCCAGCAGCTCGCGGCGGGGGGCCACAGATACGCAGTATTTT	CASSSRRGATDTQYF
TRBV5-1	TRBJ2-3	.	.	TGCGCCAGCAGCTTCTCGGGGTCCACAGATACGCAGTATTTT	CASSFSGSTDTQYF
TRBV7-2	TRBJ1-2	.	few	TGTGCCAGCAGCCCCGGACCATGGGACTATGGCTACACCTTC	CASSPGPWDYGYTF
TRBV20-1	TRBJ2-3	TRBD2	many	TGCAGTGCTAGAAGCTGGCGGGAGAGCACAGATACGCAGTATTTT	CSARSWRESTDTQYF
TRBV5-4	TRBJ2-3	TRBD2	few	TGTGCCAGCATGACAAGAGCCCCCATTAGCGGGGGTAGCACAGATACGCAGTATTTT	CASMTRAPISGGSTDTQYF
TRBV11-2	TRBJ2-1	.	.	TGTGCCAGCAGCGTAGGACAGCCTTACTACAATGAGCAGTTCTTC	CASSVGQPYYNEQFF
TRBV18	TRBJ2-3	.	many	TGTGCCAGCTCACCACCGTCCACAGATACGCAGTATTTT	CASSPPSTDTQYF
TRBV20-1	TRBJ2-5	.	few	TGCAGTGCAACACGTCTAGTGGTAGAGACCCAGTACTTC	CSATRLVVETQYF
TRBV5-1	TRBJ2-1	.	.	TGCGCCAGCAAGGGGCAGGGCCAGAGCAATGAGCAGTTCTTC	CASKGQGQSNEQFF
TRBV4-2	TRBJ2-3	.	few	TGTGCCAGCAGCCGCACTCCCACAGATACGCAGTATTTT	CASSRTPTDTQYF
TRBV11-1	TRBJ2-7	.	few	TGTGCCAGCAGCTTAGCACTAGCCCCTGTCTCCTACGAGCAGTACTTC	CASSLALAPVSYEQYF
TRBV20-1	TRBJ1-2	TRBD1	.	TGCAGTGCTAGAGGCGGGGGACAGGGGCTGGGTGGCTACACCTTC	CSARGGGQGLGGYTF
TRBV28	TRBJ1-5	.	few	TGTGCCAGCACCCAAGCGGGGGAGCCCCAGCATTTT	CASTQAGEPQHF
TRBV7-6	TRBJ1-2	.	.	TGTTCCAGCAGCTCCACAGGGAAAAGAGCTGGCTACACCTTC	CSSSSTGKRAGYTF
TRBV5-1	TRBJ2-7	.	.	TGCGCCAGCAGCCCAGAACAGGGTTTCAACGAGCAGTACTTC	CASSPEQGFNEQYF